These 25 T cell receptor delta chains share one sample of origin, sequenced in a study of Vδ1+ human thymocytes. General study results and limits: Thymic TRG and TRD repertoires appeared highly polyclonal, with Gaussian CDR3 length distributions.

Extracted RNA was reverse transcribed into cDNA. Pooled V-gene forward primers with one constant-region reverse primer generated the CDR3 amplicons by multiplex PCR. TCRdb applied CATT to the multiplex PCR reads for clone calling. Here the sample spans about 58,000 delta-chain clones, approximately 16% being singletons. Their antigens remain unidentified. The material sequenced was Vdelta1+ gamma-delta thymocytes from the thymus. Regarding subset: FACS-sorted CD3+ TCRalphabeta- TCRVdelta1+ TCRVdelta2- thymocytes. These receptors originate from a girl under two years old who had congenital heart surgery.

This clone has only a few counts. The chain carries TRDV2 and TRDJ1; 8 positions match TRDD3. Looked up from germline, CDR1 is GEAIGNYY and CDR2 is EKD. The CDR3 extends over 14 amino acids. V lost 2 bases to trimming and J lost 4 bases; unmatched junction nucleotides: 5. CDR3 residues: CACDNWGAHDKLIF. The CDR3 DNA follows: TGTGCCTGTGACAACTGGGGGGCCCACGATAAACTCATCTTT.

This clone was seen more than once but under ten times. The chain carries TRDV1 and TRDJ1, with 9 bases fitting TRDD3. Germline CDR1 and CDR2: TSWWSYY and QGS. The CDR3 contains 18 residues. V lost 3 bases and J lost 0; bases outside the gene matches: 11. DNA for the CDR3: TGTGCTCTTGGGGACCCGTACCAGGCTGGGGGATACACCGATAAACTCATCTTT. It encodes CALGDPYQAGGYTDKLIF.

This clone came up a few times. The chain has TRDV1 and TRDJ1; the match to TRDD3 covers 13 bases. J was trimmed by 4 bases and V by 0 bases; bases with no gene match: 14. The germline V gene encodes CDR1 TSWWSYY and CDR2 QGS. This CDR3 contains 20 residues. The CDR3: CALGELPFTGGYAGDDKLIF. CDR3 in DNA: TGTGCTCTTGGGGAACTGCCCTTTACTGGGGGATACGCTGGCGACGATAAACTCATCTTT.

This chain joins TRDV1 and TRDJ1, with TRDD3 matching 12 bases. This CDR3 region has 19 residues. The V segment lost 7 bases and the J segment 6 bases; nucleotides outside the gene matches: 21. Germline CDR1 and CDR2: TSWWSYY and QGS. The CDR3 DNA is TGTGCTCTTGCGGGCCCTCTACTTGACTGGGGGATACTGACTCATAAACTCATCTTT. The encoded protein is CALAGPLLDWGILTHKLIF.

This clone was seen more than once but under ten times. V usage is TRDV1 and J usage is TRDJ1; 7 bases match TRDD3. This CDR3 has 22 residues. Germline CDR1 reads TSWWSYY; CDR2 reads QGS. The J segment lost 1 base and the V segment lost 4 bases, leaving 27 bases of the junction unmatched. CDR3 amino acids: CALGGPTPYLSGIKGSTDKLIF. The CDR3 nucleotides read TGTGCTCTTGGGGGCCCCACCCCTTACCTCTCGGGGATAAAAGGAAGCACCGATAAACTCATCTTT.

This clone was seen more than once but under ten times. The chain combines TRDV1 with TRDJ1; D might be TRDD2 (5 bases). The CDR3 runs to 18 residues. Deletions cut 2 bases from V and 4 bases from J, with 23 bases between. Germline V gives CDR1 TSWWSYY, CDR2 QGS. CDR3 nucleotides: TGTGCTCTTGGGGAAGGTCTTACGTCCCCTTCTGGCCGCGATAAACTCATCTTT. Protein sequence: CALGEGLTSPSGRDKLIF.

The chain employs TRDV1 and TRDJ1, with D perhaps given as TRDD1 or TRDD3 (5 bases each). This CDR3 region has 17 residues. Per the germline V gene, CDR1 is TSWWSYY and CDR2 is QGS. V gave up 4 bases and J gave up 0 bases, with 18 bases separating them. The CDR3 sequence is CALGGAYPNTNTDKLIF. The DNA of the CDR3 is TGTGCTCTTGGGGGAGCCTATCCAAATACGAACACCGATAAACTCATCTTT.

V is TRDV1 and J is TRDJ1, with TRDD2 matching over 7 bases. From germline, CDR1 is TSWWSYY and CDR2 QGS. Trimming cost V 5 bases and J 4 bases; bases outside gene matches: 22. The CDR3 is 19 residues long. The CDR3 is CALGNRDFLHDPAGDKLIF. In DNA form, the CDR3 reads TGTGCTCTTGGGAACAGGGATTTCCTACATGACCCGGCCGGCGATAAACTCATCTTT.

The J gene is TRDJ1, the V gene TRDV1; D perhaps matches TRDD2 (5 bases). The length of the CDR3 is 15 residues. In germline, CDR1 is TSWWSYY, CDR2 QGS. The germline V and J ends were trimmed by 1 base and 2 bases, with 11 bases remaining between them. CDR3 bases: TGTGCTCTTGGGGAACCTTCCCTGGTAACCGATAAACTCATCTTT. Translated: CALGEPSLVTDKLIF.

A word on this clone: This could be a read error, since a much larger clone is one nucleotide away. The chain has TRDV2 and TRDJ1, with 13 nucleotides matching TRDD3. CDR3 length equals 17 residues. V shed 3 bases, J shed 7 bases, and the junction held 13 bases outside the gene matches. From germline, CDR1 is GEAIGNYY and CDR2 EKD. The CDR3 reads CACDRLTGGYVFGKLIF. Written as DNA, the CDR3 is TGTGCCTGTGACCGTCTGACTGGGGGATACGTGTTTGGTAAACTCATCTTT.

In its sample, this clone was seen a few times. This chain connects TRDV1 to TRDJ1, with 10 bases matching TRDD3. V gave up 3 bases and J gave up 0 bases; unmatched junction bases: 25. Germline V lookup: CDR1 TSWWSYY, CDR2 QGS. This CDR3 region has 23 residues. Written as DNA, the CDR3 is TGTGCTCTTGGGGACCCTTCCTTTCGGAGTTCGGGTTACTGGGGGATGTACACCGATAAACTCATCTTT. This gives the protein CALGDPSFRSSGYWGMYTDKLIF.

The rearrangement links TRDV1 to TRDJ1; D is perhaps TRDD3 (5 bases). Germline CDR1 TSWWSYY, CDR2 QGS. The length of the CDR3 is 21 residues. Trimming took off 2 bases at V and 3 bases at J, with 31 bases between the two ends. The CDR3: CALGEDVLTRDYLVSSDKLIF. CDR3 nucleotide sequence: TGTGCTCTTGGGGAAGACGTCCTTACCAGGGATTACCTTGTTTCGTCCGATAAACTCATCTTT.

The J gene is TRDJ1, the V gene TRDV1; tentatively, D is TRDD3 (6 bases). V was shortened by 0 bases and J by 3 bases, with 23 bases between the two germline ends. There are 19 residues in the CDR3. The germline V gene encodes CDR1 TSWWSYY and CDR2 QGS. The CDR3 coding sequence is TGTGCTCTTGGGGAACTTTACCTACGTCCTGGGGCCATATCCGATAAACTCATCTTT. Residues: CALGELYLRPGAISDKLIF.

The rearrangement joins TRDV1 to TRDJ1; 7 bases fit TRDD3. The CDR3 loop spans 18 amino acids. J was trimmed by 1 base and V by 1 base; bases with no gene match: 12. Germline assignment: CDR1 TSWWSYY and CDR2 QGS. CDR3 in amino acids: CALGERPTVLGITDKLIF. CDR3 DNA sequence: TGTGCTCTTGGGGAACGGCCTACAGTACTGGGGATCACCGATAAACTCATCTTT.

V and J are TRDV1 and TRDJ1; a weak D match, TRDD3 (7 bases). V was pared by 0 bases and J by 0 bases, with 35 bases between. Germline V gene data show CDR1 as TSWWSYY and CDR2 as QGS. This CDR3 contains 24 residues. The CDR3 loop is CALGELPTEDLGDSTSMYTDKLIF. The CDR3, as DNA: TGTGCTCTTGGGGAACTTCCTACGGAGGACTTGGGGGACTCCACTTCGATGTACACCGATAAACTCATCTTT.

For this clone: Mismatch with germline at one junction end may stem from a read error. The rearrangement joins TRDV1 to TRDJ1, with TRDD3 identical over 7 bases. There are 18 residues in the CDR3. Germline V gene sequence: CDR1 TSWWSYY, CDR2 QGS. The CDR3, as DNA: TGTGCTCATGGGGAACTAGTTCCGTGGGGGACCCGATTCGATAAACTCATCTTT. It codes for CAHGELVPWGTRFDKLIF.

This chain uses TRDV1 with TRDJ1; 13 nucleotides align to TRDD3. Germline V gene lookup returns CDR1 TSWWSYY and CDR2 QGS. The CDR3 consists of 18 residues. J lost 1 base, V lost 4 bases, and 9 bases had no gene match. The CDR3 sequence is CALGGPFTGGYATDKLIF. CDR3 nucleotides: TGTGCTCTTGGGGGACCCTTTACTGGGGGATACGCCACCGATAAACTCATCTTT.

The chain combines TRDV1 with TRDJ1; 9 bases fit TRDD3. The CDR3 has 19 amino acids. Per the germline V gene, CDR1 is TSWWSYY and CDR2 is QGS. The V gene end was trimmed by 0 bases and the J gene end by 0 bases; junction bases not matched to a gene: 11. The CDR3 region has the DNA TGTGCTCTTGGGGAACTGCCCTGGGGGATCCCCAGATACACCGATAAACTCATCTTT. Translated: CALGELPWGIPRYTDKLIF.

The chain couples TRDV1 to TRDJ1; 10 nucleotides match TRDD3. Germline values: CDR1 TSWWSYY, CDR2 QGS. The junction had 17 bases not matched to a gene; V was cut back by 0 bases and J by 4 bases. The CDR3 sequence is 20 residues long. As DNA, the CDR3 is TGTGCTCTTGGGGAACTAAAGGTACTTCCTACTGGGGGATGGCTCGATAAACTCATCTTT. This translates into CALGELKVLPTGGWLDKLIF.

The chain has TRDV1 and TRDJ1; 11 nucleotides agree with TRDD3. The V gene end was trimmed by 1 base and the J gene end by 4 bases; junction bases not matched to a gene: 17. Per the germline V gene, CDR1 is TSWWSYY and CDR2 is QGS. The CDR3 contains 20 residues. The CDR3 sequence: CALGERDYFNWGIYRDKLIF. CDR3 nucleotide sequence: TGTGCTCTTGGGGAACGCGACTATTTTAACTGGGGGATATACCGCGATAAACTCATCTTT.

There are a few counts of this clone. V gene TRDV1 combines with J gene TRDJ1; D is unclear. CDR1 and CDR2 from the germline V gene are TSWWSYY and QGS. The CDR3 extends over 16 amino acids. Between the trimmed V and J ends, which lost 2 bases and 0 bases, there was a span of 13 bases. The CDR3 nucleotides are TGTGCTCTTGGGGAAGCTACCGAATCGTACACCGATAAACTCATCTTT. The encoded protein is CALGEATESYTDKLIF.

This clone was recorded a few times. The J gene is TRDJ1, the V gene TRDV2; 7 bases align to TRDD3. The CDR3 runs to 19 residues. V lost 1 base, J lost 0 bases, and 16 bases stayed unmatched. CDR1 is GEAIGNYY, CDR2 EKD, per germline. The chain's CDR3 is CACDTIRGCWGTYTDKLIF. The CDR3 coding sequence is TGTGCCTGTGACACGATCCGGGGGTGTTGGGGGACATACACCGATAAACTCATCTTT.

V gene TRDV1 combines with J gene TRDJ1; 9 positions agree with TRDD3. CDR1 is TSWWSYY and CDR2 is QGS in the germline V gene. V lost 2 bases and J lost 0; bases outside the gene matches: 22. The CDR3 is made up of 22 amino acids. The CDR3 nucleotides are TGTGCTCTTGGGGAAATTGGGGTGCCAGTCTGGGTACTGGGGGAGTACACCGATAAACTCATCTTT. Its protein is CALGEIGVPVWVLGEYTDKLIF.

This clone appeared a few times. This chain joins TRDV1 and TRDJ1; D is undetermined. Germline V gene lookup returns CDR1 TSWWSYY and CDR2 QGS. This CDR3 spans 18 amino acids. The V and J ends lost 4 bases and 8 bases respectively, with 29 bases between them. This chain's CDR3 is CALGGRRPGYPPGAKLIF. CDR3 nucleotide sequence: TGTGCTCTTGGGGGGAGACGTCCCGGCTATCCTCCCGGGGCCAAACTCATCTTT.

This clone occurred a few times. The rearrangement uses TRDV1 and TRDJ1, with D maybe TRDD3 (8 bases). Germline lookup yields CDR1 TSWWSYY and CDR2 QGS. Between the trimmed V and J ends, which lost 3 bases and 1 base, there was a span of 30 bases. This CDR3 region has 21 residues. This chain's CDR3 is CALGDSYRPPYWGGGTDKLIF. The CDR3 DNA reads TGTGCTCTTGGGGATTCCTACCGTCCCCCGTACTGGGGGGGGGGCACCGATAAACTCATCTTT.